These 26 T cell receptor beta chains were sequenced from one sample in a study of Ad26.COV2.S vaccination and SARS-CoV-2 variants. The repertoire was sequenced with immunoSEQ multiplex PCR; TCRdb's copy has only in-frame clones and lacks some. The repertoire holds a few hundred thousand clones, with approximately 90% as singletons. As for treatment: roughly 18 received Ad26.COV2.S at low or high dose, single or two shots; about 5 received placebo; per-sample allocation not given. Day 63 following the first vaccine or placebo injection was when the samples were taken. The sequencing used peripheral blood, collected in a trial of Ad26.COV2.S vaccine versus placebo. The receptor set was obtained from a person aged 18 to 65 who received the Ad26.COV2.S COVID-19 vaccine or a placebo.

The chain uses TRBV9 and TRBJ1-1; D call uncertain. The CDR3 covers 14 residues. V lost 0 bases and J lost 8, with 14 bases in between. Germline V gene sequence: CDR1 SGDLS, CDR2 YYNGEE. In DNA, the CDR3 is TGTGCCAGCAGCGTAGGGCCGGCAGCGGCCGAAGCTTTCTTT. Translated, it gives CASSVGPAAAEAFF.

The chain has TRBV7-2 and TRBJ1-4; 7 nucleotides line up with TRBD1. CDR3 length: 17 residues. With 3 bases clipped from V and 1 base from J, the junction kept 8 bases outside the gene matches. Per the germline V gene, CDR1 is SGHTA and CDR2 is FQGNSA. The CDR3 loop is CASSLTGFVKTNEKLFF. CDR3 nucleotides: TGTGCCAGCAGCTTGACAGGGTTTGTGAAAACTAATGAAAAACTGTTTTTT.

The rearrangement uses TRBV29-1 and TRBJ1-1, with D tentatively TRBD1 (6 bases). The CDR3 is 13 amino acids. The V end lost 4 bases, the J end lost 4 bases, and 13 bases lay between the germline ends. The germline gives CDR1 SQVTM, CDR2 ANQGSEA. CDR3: CSVVSQGVTEAFF. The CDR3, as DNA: TGCAGCGTTGTTTCACAGGGAGTCACTGAAGCTTTCTTT.

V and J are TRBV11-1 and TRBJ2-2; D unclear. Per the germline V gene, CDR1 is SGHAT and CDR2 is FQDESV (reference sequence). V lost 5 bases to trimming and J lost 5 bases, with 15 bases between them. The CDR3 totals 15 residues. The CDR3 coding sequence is TGTGCCAGCAGCGAACAGATGAGGAAGACCGGGGAGCTGTTTTTT. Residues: CASSEQMRKTGELFF.

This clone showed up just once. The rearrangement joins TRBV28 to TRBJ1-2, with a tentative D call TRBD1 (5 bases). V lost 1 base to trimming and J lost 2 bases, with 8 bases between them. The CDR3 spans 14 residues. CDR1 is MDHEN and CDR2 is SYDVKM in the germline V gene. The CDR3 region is CASSLFGHNYGYTF. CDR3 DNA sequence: TGTGCCAGCAGTTTATTCGGACACAACTATGGCTACACCTTC.

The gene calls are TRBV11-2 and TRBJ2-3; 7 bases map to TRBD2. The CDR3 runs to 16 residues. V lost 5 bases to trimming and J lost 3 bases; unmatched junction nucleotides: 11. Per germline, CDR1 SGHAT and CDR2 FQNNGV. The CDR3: CASSPSSGLRTDTQYF. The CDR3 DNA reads TGTGCCAGCAGCCCGTCCTCGGGACTAAGGACAGATACGCAGTATTTT.

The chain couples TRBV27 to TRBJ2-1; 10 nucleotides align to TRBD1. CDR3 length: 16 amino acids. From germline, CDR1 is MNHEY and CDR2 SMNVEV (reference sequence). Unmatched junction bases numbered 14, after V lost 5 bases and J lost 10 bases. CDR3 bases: TGTGCCAGCAGTCAAGGTCGGGGACAGGGGCGTGTGGAGCAGTTCTTC. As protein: CASSQGRGQGRVEQFF.

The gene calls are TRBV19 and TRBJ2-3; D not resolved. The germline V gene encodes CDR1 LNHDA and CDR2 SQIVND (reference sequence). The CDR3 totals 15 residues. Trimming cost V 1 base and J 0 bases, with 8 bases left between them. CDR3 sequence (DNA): TGTGCCAGTAGTATAGGTGGCAGTAGCACAGATACGCAGTATTTT. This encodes CASSIGGSSTDTQYF.

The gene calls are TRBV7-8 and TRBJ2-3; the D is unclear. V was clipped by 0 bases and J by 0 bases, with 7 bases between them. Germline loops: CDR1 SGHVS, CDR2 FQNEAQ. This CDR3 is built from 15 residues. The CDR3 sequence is CASSLARTSTDTQYF. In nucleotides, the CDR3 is TGTGCCAGCAGCTTAGCGCGTACGAGCACAGATACGCAGTATTTT. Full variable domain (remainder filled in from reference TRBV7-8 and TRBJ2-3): GAGVSQSPRYKVAKRGQDVALRCDPISGHVSLFWYQQALGQGPEFLTYFQNEAQLDKSGLPSDRFFAERPEGSVSTLKIQRTQQEDSAVYLCASSLARTSTDTQYFGPGTRLTVL.

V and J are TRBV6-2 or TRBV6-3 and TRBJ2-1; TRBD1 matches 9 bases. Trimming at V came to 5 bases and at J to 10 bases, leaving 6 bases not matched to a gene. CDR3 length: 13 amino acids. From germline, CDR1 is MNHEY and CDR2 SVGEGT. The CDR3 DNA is TGTGCCAGCAGTGGACAGGGGATGGGCGAGCAGTTCTTC. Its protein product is CASSGQGMGEQFF.

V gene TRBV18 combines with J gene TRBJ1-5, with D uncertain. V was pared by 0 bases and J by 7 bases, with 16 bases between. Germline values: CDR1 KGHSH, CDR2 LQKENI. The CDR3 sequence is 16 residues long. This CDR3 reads CASSPPMGNSKQPQHF. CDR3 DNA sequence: TGTGCCAGCTCACCACCGATGGGAAATTCGAAGCAGCCCCAGCATTTT.

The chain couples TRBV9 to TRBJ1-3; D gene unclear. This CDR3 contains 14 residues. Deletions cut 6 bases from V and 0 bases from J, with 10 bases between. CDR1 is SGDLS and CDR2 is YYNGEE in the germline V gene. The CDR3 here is CASTREASGNTIYF. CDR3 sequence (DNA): TGTGCCAGCACTAGGGAAGCCTCTGGAAACACCATATATTTT. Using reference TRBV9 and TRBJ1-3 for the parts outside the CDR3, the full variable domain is DSGVTQTPKHLITATGQRVTLRCSPRSGDLSVYWYQQSLDQGLQFLIQYYNGEERAKGNILERFSAQQFPDLHSELNLSSLELGDSALYFCASTREASGNTIYFGEGSWLTVV.

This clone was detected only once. The CDR3 is CASSSGTSEFAETQYF. Written as DNA, the CDR3 is TGTGCCAGTAGTTCGGGGACTAGCGAGTTCGCAGAGACCCAGTACTTC. The gene calls are TRBV19 and TRBJ2-5; 10 positions match TRBD2. The CDR3 contains 16 residues. The junction had 10 bases not matched to a gene; V was cut back by 5 bases and J by 4 bases. From germline, CDR1 is LNHDA and CDR2 SQIVND (reference sequence). Combining the CDR3 with reference TRBV19 and TRBJ2-5 gives the whole variable domain DGGITQSPKYLFRKEGQNVTLSCEQNLNHDAMYWYRQDPGQGLRLIYYSQIVNDFQKGDIAEGYSVSREKKESFPLTVTSAQKNPTAFYLCASSSGTSEFAETQYFGPGTRLLVL.

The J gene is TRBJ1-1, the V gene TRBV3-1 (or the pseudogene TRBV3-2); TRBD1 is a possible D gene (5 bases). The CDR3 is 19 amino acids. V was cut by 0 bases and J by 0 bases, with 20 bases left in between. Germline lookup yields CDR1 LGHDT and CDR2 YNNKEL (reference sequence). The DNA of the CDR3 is TGTGCCAGCAGCCAAGATTTAGCCAATAGCGGGGACTTGAACACTGAAGCTTTCTTT. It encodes CASSQDLANSGDLNTEAFF.

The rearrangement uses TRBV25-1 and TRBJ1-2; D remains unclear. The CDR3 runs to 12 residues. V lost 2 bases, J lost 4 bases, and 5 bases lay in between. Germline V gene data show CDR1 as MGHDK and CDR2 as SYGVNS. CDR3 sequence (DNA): TGTGCCAGCAGTGAACCTGGCTATGGCTACACCTTC. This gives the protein CASSEPGYGYTF.

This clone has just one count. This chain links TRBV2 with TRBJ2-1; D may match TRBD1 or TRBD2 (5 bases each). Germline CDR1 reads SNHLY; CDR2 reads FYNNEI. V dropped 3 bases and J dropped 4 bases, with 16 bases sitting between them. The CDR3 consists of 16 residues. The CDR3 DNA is TGTGCCAGCAGTGATCTCGACGGGGCCCTATACAATGAGCAGTTCTTC. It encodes CASSDLDGALYNEQFF. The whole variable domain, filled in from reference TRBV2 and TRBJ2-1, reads EPEVTQTPSHQVTQMGQEVILRCVPISNHLYFYWYRQILGQKVEFLVSFYNNEISEKSEIFDDQFSVERPDGSNFTLKIRSTKLEDSAMYFCASSDLDGALYNEQFFGPGTRLTVL.

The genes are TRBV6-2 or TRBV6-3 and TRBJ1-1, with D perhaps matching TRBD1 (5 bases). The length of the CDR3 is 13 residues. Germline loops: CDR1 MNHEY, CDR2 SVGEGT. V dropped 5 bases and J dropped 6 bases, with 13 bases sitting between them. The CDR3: CASSPRVSAEAFF. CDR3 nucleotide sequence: TGTGCCAGCAGTCCCAGGGTTTCGGCTGAAGCTTTCTTT.

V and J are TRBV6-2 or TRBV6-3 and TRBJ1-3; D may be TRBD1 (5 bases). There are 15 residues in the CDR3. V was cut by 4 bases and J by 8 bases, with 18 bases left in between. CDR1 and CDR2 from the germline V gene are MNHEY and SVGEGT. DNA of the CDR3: TGTGCCAGCAGTTTCCGGCGGGGCCCTGGGGACACCATATATTTT. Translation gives CASSFRRGPGDTIYF.

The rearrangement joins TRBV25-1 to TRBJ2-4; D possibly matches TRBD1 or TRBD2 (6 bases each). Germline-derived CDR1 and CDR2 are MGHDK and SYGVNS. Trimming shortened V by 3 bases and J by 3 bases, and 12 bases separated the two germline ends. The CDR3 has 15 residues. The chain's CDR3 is CASSDFGGDKNIQYF. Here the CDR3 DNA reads TGTGCCAGCAGTGATTTCGGGGGCGACAAAAACATTCAGTACTTC.

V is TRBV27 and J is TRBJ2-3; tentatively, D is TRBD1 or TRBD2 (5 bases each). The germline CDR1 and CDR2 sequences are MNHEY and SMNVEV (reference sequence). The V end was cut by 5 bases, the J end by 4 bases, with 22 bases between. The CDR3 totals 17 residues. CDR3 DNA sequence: TGTGCCAGCAGTCCAGAACCTTACGGGACCGTTCCAGATACGCAGTATTTT. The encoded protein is CASSPEPYGTVPDTQYF.

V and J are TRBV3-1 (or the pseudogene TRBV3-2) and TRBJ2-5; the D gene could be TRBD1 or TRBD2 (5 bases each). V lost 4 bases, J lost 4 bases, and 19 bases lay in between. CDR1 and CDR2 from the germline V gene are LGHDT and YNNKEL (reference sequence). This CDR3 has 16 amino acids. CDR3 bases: TGTGCCAGCAGCCCCATTAGCGTCGAAAGGGGAGAGACCCAGTACTTC. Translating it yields CASSPISVERGETQYF.

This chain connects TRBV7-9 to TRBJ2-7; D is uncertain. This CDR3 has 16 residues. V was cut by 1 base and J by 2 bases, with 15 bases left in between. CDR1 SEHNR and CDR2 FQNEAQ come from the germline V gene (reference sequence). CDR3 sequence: CASSLDFGKGTYEQYF. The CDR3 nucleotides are TGTGCCAGCAGCTTAGATTTTGGTAAAGGTACCTACGAGCAGTACTTC.

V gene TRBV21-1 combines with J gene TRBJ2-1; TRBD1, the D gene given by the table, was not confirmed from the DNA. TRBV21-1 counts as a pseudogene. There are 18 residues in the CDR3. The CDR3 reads CASSFRPGQDRLDNEQFF. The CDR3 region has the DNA TGTGCCAGCAGCTTCCGCCCGGGACAGGACCGTTTGGACAATGAGCAGTTCTTC.

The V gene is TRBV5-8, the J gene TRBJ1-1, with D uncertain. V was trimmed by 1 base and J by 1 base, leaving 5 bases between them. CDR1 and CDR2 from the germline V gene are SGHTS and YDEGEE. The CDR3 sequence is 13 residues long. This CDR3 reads CASSLSQNTEAFF. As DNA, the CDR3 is TGTGCCAGCAGCTTGTCACAGAACACTGAAGCTTTCTTT. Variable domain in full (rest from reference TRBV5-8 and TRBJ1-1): EAGVTQSPTHLIKTRGQQATLRCSPISGHTSVYWYQQALGLGLQFLLWYDEGEERNRGNFPPRFSGRQFPNYSSELNVNALELEDSALYLCASSLSQNTEAFFGQGTRLTVV.

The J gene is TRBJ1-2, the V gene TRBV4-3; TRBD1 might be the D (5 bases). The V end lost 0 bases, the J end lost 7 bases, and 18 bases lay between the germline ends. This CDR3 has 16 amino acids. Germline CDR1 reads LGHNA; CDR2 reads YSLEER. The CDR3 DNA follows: TGCGCCAGCAGCCAAGACTTGAGGGGCGGGCGAAGTGGCTACACCTTC. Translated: CASSQDLRGGRSGYTF.

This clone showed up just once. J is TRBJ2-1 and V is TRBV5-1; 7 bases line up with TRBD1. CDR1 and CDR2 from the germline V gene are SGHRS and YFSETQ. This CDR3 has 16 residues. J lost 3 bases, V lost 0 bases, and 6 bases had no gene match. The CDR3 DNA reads TGCGCCAGCAGCTTGGTCTCAGGGGGTTTCTACAATGAGCAGTTCTTC. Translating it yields CASSLVSGGFYNEQFF.